Below are 20 T cell receptor beta chains sequenced from a single sample in a study of T cells expressing NK-cell markers (dated by TCRdb to 2018 to 2021). The receptor library was made with 5' RACE. The listed sequencing device is Illumina HiSeq 2000. The reads underwent TCRdb reprocessing, giving one record for each CDR3 protein sequence and no DNA. For this sample, the table gives roughly 390,000 distinct CDR3 sequences. Over 4% of the sample is held by the ten biggest clonotypes. Sequencing input: blood T cells: a sorted CD56 or NKG2C T cell subset, CD4+ or CD8+ T cells, or bulk PBMC T cells (not recorded which). These receptor sequences come from a man aged 18-75 years in good health.

The chain is built from TRBV4-1 and TRBJ2-1; TCRdb returns TRBD1, unconfirmable since there is no DNA. Germline V CDR1 and CDR2: MGHRA, YSYEKL. The CDR3 is 14 residues long. The CDR3 reads CASSHIDRDNEQFF.

This chain joins TRBV7-2 and TRBJ2-7; with no DNA, the TCRdb D assignment of TRBD1 cannot be verified. The V gene's germline CDR1 is SGHTA and CDR2 FQGNSA. CDR3 length: 12 residues. The CDR3 is CASGGAPYEQYF.

The J gene is TRBJ1-4, the V gene TRBV6-1. The CDR3 sequence is 15 residues long. Germline V lookup: CDR1 MNHNS, CDR2 SASEGT. The CDR3 protein is CASSRAFGTNEKLFF.

The chain has TRBV5-4 and TRBJ2-1; TCRdb lists TRBD1, though no DNA is available to test this call. CDR1 is SGHNT and CDR2 is YYREEE in the germline V gene (reference sequence). The CDR3 length is 14 residues. CDR3 residues: CASSLPRGRNEQFF.

J is TRBJ2-7 and V is TRBV5-1. CDR1 SGHRS and CDR2 YFSETQ come from the germline V gene. The CDR3 contains 16 residues. This chain's CDR3 is CASSLELTTSSYEQYF.

The rearrangement uses TRBV12-3 or TRBV12-4 and TRBJ2-6; the TRBD1 assignment by TCRdb is unverifiable without DNA. The CDR3 runs 17 residues. CDR3 in amino acids: CASSFQTAFSGANVLTF.

CDR3: CSDPGLSDTDTQYF. This chain links TRBV20-1 with TRBJ2-3; with no DNA, the TCRdb D assignment of TRBD2 cannot be verified. Per germline, CDR1 DFQATT and CDR2 SNEGSKA (reference sequence). CDR3 length equals 14 residues.

The rearrangement links TRBV6-4 to TRBJ2-1; the TCRdb call, TRBD2, lacks DNA for checking. The CDR3 extends over 14 amino acids. Per the germline V gene, CDR1 is MRHNA and CDR2 is SNTAGT. CDR3 loop: CASSDSFFSGRQFF.

The chain is built from TRBV29-1 and TRBJ1-1. Germline V gene lookup returns CDR1 SQVTM and CDR2 ANQGSEA. CDR3 length: 12 amino acids. The CDR3: CSVQDGNTEAFF.

The chain couples TRBV6-1 to TRBJ1-1; without DNA, the TCRdb call of TRBD1 cannot be checked. CDR1 MNHNS and CDR2 SASEGT come from the germline V gene. The CDR3 is 14 residues long. The CDR3 loop reads CASSENPGPTEAFF.

This chain links TRBV2 with TRBJ1-5; there is no DNA to check the TCRdb D call of TRBD1. Germline values: CDR1 SNHLY, CDR2 FYNNEI. CDR3 length: 15 amino acids. The chain's CDR3 is CASGRDRSVRQPQHF.

V usage is TRBV4-1 and J usage is TRBJ1-2; absent DNA, TCRdb's TRBD1 call cannot be checked. Germline-derived CDR1 and CDR2 are MGHRA and YSYEKL. This CDR3 has 17 amino acids. CDR3 sequence reads: CASSQGIWDLYHYGYTF.

The chain has TRBV5-5 and TRBJ2-3; TCRdb's assignment of TRBD2 cannot be checked, as there is no DNA. The germline gives CDR1 SGHKS, CDR2 YYEKEE (reference sequence). The CDR3 is made up of 18 amino acids. The CDR3 loop is CASSLVLSGGIVTDTQYF. The entire variable domain, with the rest obtained from reference TRBV5-5 and TRBJ2-3, is as follows: DAGVTQSPTHLIKTRGQQVTLRCSPISGHKSVSWYQQVLGQGPQFIFQYYEKEERGRGNFPDRFSARQFPNYSSELNVNALLLGDSALYLCASSLVLSGGIVTDTQYFGPGTRLTVL.

The chain employs TRBV29-1 and TRBJ1-4. The CDR3 covers 11 residues. Germline lookup yields CDR1 SQVTM and CDR2 ANQGSEA. CDR3 residues: CSVPRNEKLFF.

The chain couples TRBV18 to TRBJ1-2; TCRdb indicates TRBD1, and absent DNA this call remains unverified. The CDR3 length is 14 residues. The V gene's germline CDR1 is KGHSH and CDR2 LQKENI. CDR3 residues: CASSLTGDDYGYTF.

The rearrangement uses TRBV2 and TRBJ1-6. In germline, CDR1 is SNHLY, CDR2 FYNNEI. This CDR3 is 14 amino acids long. This CDR3 reads CASSDVQGNSPLHF.

The V call is TRBV29-1, the J call TRBJ1-3. The CDR3 loop spans 11 amino acids. Germline CDR1 reads SQVTM; CDR2 reads ANQGSEA. CDR3 sequence reads: CSGGSGNTIYF.

The chain links TRBV12-3 or TRBV12-4 to TRBJ2-2; the D gene TCRdb calls, TRBD1, cannot be checked with no DNA. The CDR3 sequence is 14 residues long. CDR3 sequence reads: CASNRDRGVGELFF.

The V gene is TRBV27, the J gene TRBJ2-5; with no DNA, the TCRdb D assignment of TRBD2 cannot be verified. CDR3 size: 17 residues. The V gene's germline CDR1 is MNHEY and CDR2 SMNVEV (reference sequence). The CDR3 protein is CASSFAAGSGDRKTQYF.

The rearrangement links TRBV2 to TRBJ2-7; TCRdb calls TRBD1, which cannot be checked without DNA. The CDR3 contains 13 residues. Germline V gives CDR1 SNHLY, CDR2 FYNNEI. The CDR3 region is CANGDRGSFWQYF.